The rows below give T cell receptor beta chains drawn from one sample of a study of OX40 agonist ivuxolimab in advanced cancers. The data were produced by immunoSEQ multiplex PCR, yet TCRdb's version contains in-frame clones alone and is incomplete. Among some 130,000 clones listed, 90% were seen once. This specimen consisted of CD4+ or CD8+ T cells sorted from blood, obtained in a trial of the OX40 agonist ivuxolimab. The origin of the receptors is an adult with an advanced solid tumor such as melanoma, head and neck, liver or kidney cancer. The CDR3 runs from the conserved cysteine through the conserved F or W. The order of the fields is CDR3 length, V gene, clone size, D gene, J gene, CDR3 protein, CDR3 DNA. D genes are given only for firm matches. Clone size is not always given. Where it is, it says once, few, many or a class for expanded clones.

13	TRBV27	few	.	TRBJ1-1	CASSLGGLGVAFF	TGTGCCAGCAGTCTCGGAGGATTGGGGGTGGCTTTCTTT
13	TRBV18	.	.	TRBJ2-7	CASSPPISYEQYF	TGTGCCAGCTCACCACCCATTTCCTACGAGCAGTACTTC
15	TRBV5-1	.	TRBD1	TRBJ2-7	CASSPWTGPNYEQYF	TGCGCCAGCAGCCCCTGGACAGGGCCAAACTACGAGCAGTACTTC
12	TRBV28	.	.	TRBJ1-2	CASSFMGYGYTF	TGTGCCAGCAGTTTCATGGGGTATGGCTACACCTTC
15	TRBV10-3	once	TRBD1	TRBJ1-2	CAISDYGTGSYGYTF	TGTGCCATCAGTGACTATGGGACAGGGAGCTATGGCTACACCTTC
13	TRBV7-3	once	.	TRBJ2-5	CASSLTGLGTQYF	TGTGCCAGCAGCTTAACGGGACTTGGGACCCAGTACTTC
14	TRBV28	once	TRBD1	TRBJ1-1	CASSQREGAREAFF	TGTGCCAGCAGCCAACGGGAGGGGGCGCGTGAAGCTTTCTTT
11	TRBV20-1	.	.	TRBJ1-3	CSATQGLTIYF	TGCAGTGCCACCCAGGGTCTTACCATATATTTT
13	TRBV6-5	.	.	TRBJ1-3	CASSYGRVHTIYF	TGTGCCAGCAGTTACGGCAGGGTTCACACCATATATTTT
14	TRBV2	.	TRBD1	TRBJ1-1	CASPKGQGDTEAFF	TGTGCCAGCCCCAAAGGACAGGGCGACACTGAAGCTTTCTTT
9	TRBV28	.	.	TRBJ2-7	CASHCEQYF	TGTGCCAGTCACTGCGAGCAGTACTTC
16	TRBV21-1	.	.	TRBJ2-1	CASTLSLHEGYNEQFF	TGTGCCAGCACCCTGTCGCTGCACGAGGGTTACAATGAGCAGTTCTTC
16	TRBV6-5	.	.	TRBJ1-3	CASSSRKGADGNTIYF	TGTGCCAGCAGTTCAAGAAAGGGAGCGGATGGAAACACCATATATTTT
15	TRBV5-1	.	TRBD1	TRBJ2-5	CASSWSGTGEETQYF	TGCGCCAGCAGCTGGTCCGGGACAGGGGAAGAGACCCAGTACTTC
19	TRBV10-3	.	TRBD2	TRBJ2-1	CAISESGTSGRRAYNEQFF	TGTGCCATCAGTGAGTCCGGGACTAGCGGGAGGCGGGCCTACAATGAGCAGTTCTTC
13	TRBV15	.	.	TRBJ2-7	CATSASENYEQYF	TGTGCCACCAGCGCCTCAGAGAACTACGAGCAGTACTTC
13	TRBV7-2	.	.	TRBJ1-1	CASSLKLETEAFF	TGTGCCAGCAGCTTAAAGTTGGAGACTGAAGCTTTCTTT
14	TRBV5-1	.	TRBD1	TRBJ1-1	CASSPGQVEREAFF	TGCGCCAGCAGCCCGGGACAGGTGGAACGTGAAGCTTTCTTT
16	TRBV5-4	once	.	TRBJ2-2	CASSFGGLPNTGELFF	TGTGCCAGCAGCTTCGGGGGGCTACCGAACACCGGGGAGCTGTTTTTT
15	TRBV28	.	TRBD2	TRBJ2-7	CASSPTSGRFYEQYF	TGTGCCAGCAGCCCCACTAGCGGGAGGTTCTACGAGCAGTACTTC
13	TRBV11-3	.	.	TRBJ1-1	CASSPEWVGEAFF	TGTGCCAGCAGCCCCGAATGGGTGGGTGAAGCTTTCTTT
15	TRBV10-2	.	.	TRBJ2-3	CASSDKGLRTDTQYF	TGCGCCAGCAGTGATAAGGGTTTGAGGACAGATACGCAGTATTTT
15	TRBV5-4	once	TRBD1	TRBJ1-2	CASSLGNRGHVGYTF	TGTGCCAGCAGCTTAGGTAACAGGGGGCATGTTGGCTACACCTTC
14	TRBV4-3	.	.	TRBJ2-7	CASSQERGFYEQYF	TGCGCCAGCAGCCAGGAGAGGGGGTTCTACGAGCAGTACTTC
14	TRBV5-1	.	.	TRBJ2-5	CASSPGGGKQTQYF	TGCGCCAGCAGCCCCGGAGGGGGGAAACAGACCCAGTACTTC
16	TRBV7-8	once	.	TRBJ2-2	CASSYESGANTGELFF	TGTGCCAGCAGCTACGAATCGGGGGCGAACACCGGGGAGCTGTTTTTT
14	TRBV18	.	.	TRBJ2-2	CASEGGGRAGELFF	TGTGCCAGCGAAGGAGGGGGCCGGGCCGGGGAGCTGTTTTTT
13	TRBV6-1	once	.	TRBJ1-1	CASRNQGSTEAFF	TGTGCCAGCAGGAATCAGGGGAGCACTGAAGCTTTCTTT